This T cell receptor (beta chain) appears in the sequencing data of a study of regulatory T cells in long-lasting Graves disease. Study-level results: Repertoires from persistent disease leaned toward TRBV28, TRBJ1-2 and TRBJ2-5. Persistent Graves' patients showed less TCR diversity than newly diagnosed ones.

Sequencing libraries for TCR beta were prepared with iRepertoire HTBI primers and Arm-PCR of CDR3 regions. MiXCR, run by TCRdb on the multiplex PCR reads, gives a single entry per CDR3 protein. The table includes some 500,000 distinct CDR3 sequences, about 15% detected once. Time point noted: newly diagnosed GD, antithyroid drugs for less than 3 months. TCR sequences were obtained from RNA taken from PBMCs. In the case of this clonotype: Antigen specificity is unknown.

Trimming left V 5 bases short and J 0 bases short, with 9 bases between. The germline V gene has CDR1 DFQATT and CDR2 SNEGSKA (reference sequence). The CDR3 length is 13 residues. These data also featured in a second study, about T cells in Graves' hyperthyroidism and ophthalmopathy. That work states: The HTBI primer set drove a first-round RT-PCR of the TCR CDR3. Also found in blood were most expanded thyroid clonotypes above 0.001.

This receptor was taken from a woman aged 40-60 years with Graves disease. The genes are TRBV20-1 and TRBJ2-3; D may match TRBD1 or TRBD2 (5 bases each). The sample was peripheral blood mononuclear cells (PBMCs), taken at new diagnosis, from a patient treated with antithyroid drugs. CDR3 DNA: TGCAGTGCTCCGGGACCAAGCACAGATACGCAGTATTTT. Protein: CSAPGPSTDTQYF.